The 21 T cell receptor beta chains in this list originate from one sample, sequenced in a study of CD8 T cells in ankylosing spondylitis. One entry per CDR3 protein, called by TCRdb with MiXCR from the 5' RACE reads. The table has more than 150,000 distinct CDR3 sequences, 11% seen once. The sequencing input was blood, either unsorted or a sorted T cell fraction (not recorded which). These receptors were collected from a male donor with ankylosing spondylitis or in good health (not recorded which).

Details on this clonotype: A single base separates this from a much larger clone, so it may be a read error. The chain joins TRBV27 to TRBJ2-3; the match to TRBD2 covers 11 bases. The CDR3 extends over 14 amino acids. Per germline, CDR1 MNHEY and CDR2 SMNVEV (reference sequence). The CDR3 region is CTSSSGRGLDTQYF. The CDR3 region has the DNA TGTACCAGTAGTAGCGGGAGGGGATTGGATACGCAGTATTTT.

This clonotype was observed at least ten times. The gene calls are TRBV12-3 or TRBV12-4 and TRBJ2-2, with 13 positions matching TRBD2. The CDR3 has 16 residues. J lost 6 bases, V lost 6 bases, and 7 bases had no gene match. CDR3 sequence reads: CASSSGLAGLPGELFF. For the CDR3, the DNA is TGTGCCAGCAGCTCGGGACTAGCGGGACTCCCCGGGGAGCTGTTTTTT.

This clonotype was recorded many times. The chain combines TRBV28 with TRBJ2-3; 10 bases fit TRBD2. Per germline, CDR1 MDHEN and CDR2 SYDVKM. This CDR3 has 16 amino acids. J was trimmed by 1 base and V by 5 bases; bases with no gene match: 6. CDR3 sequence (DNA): TGTGCCAGCAGTCCCTCTAGCGGGAGCGGCACAGATACGCAGTATTTT. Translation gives CASSPSSGSGTDTQYF.

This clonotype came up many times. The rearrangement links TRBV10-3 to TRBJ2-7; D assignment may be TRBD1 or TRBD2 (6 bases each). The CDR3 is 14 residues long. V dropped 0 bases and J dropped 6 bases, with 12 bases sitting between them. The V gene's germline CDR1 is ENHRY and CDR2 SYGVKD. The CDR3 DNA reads TGTGCCATCAGTGAGTCTGGGGGGCAAAGCGAGCAGTACTTC. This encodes CAISESGGQSEQYF.

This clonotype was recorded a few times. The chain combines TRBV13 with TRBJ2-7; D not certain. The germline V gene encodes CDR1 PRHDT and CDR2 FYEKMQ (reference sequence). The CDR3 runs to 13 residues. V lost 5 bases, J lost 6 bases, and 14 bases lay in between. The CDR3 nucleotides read TGTGCCAGCAGCCGTGGACGGGTGATCGAGCAGTACTTC. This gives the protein CASSRGRVIEQYF. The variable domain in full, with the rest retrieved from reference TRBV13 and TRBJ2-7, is AAGVIQSPRHLIKEKRETATLKCYPIPRHDTVYWYQQGPGQDPQFLISFYEKMQSDKGSIPDRFSAQQFSDYHSELNMSSLELGDSALYFCASSRGRVIEQYFGPGTRLTVT.

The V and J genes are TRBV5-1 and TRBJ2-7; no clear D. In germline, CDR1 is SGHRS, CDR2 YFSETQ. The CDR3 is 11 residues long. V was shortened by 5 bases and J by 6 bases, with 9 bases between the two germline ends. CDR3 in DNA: TGCGCCAGCAGGGACCTGGGCGAGCAGTACTTC. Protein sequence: CASRDLGEQYF. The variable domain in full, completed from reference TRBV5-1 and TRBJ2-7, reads KAGVTQTPRYLIKTRGQQVTLSCSPISGHRSVSWYQQTPGQGLQFLFEYFSETQRNKGNFPGRFSGRQFSNSRSEMNVSTLELGDSALYLCASRDLGEQYFGPGTRLTVT.

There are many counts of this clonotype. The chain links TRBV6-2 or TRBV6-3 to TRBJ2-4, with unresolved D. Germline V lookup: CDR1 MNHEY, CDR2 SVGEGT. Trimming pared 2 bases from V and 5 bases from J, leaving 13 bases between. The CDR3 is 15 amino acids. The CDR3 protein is CASSYMGPPQNIQYF. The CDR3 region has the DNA TGTGCCAGCAGTTACATGGGTCCTCCCCAAAACATTCAGTACTTC.

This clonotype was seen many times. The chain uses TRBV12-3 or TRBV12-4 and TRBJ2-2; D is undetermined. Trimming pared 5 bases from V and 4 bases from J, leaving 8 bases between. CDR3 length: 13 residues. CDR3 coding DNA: TGTGCCAGCAGTGTCCCAGGCACCGGGGAGCTGTTTTTT. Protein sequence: CASSVPGTGELFF.

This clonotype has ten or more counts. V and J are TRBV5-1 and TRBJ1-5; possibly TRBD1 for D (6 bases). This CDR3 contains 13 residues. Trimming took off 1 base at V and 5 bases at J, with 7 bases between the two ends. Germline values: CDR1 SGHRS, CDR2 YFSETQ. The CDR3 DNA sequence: TGCGCCAGCAGCTTGAACAGGGATCAGCCCCAGCATTTT. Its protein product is CASSLNRDQPQHF.

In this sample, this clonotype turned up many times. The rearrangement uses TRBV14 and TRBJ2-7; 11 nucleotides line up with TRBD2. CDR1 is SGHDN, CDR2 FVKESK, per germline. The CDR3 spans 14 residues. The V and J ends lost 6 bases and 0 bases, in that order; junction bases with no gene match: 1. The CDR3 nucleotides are TGTGCCAGCAGTGGGACTAGCGGCTCCTACGAGCAGTACTTC. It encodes CASSGTSGSYEQYF.

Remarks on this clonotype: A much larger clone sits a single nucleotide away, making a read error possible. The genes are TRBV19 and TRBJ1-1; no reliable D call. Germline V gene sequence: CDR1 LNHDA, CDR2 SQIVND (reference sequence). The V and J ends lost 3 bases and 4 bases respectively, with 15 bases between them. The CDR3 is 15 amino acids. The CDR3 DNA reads TGTGCCAGTAGTATCCGCAGGCCCCTAGGCACTGAAGCTTTCTTT. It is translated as CASSIRRPLGTEAFF.

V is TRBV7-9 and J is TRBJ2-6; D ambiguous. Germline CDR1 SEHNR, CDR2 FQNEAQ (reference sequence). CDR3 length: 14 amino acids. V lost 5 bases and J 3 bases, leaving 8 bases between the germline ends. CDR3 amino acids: CASSRGGGANVLTF. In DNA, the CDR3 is TGTGCCAGCAGCCGAGGTGGTGGGGCCAACGTCCTGACTTTC.

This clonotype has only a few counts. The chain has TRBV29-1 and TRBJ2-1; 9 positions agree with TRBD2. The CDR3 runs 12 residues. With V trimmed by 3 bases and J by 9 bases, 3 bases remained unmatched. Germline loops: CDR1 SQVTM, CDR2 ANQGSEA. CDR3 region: CSVEGLAPEQFF. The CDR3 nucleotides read TGCAGCGTTGAGGGACTAGCTCCTGAGCAGTTCTTC.

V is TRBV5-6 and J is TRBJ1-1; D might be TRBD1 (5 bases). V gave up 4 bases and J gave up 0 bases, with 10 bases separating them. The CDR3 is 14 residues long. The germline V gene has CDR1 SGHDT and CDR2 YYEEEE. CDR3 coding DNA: TGTGCCAGCAGCAACCGGGGGGTGAACACTGAAGCTTTCTTT. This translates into CASSNRGVNTEAFF.

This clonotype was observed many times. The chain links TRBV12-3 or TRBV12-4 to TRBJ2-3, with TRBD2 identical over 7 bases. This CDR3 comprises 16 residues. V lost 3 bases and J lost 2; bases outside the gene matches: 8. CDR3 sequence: CASSFSPGLTTDTQYF. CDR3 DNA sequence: TGTGCCAGCAGTTTTAGTCCGGGACTAACCACAGATACGCAGTATTTT.

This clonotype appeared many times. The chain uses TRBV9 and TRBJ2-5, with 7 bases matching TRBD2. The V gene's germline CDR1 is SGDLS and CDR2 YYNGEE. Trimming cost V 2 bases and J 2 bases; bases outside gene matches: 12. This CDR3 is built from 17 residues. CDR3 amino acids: CASSVGRSSGRQETQYF. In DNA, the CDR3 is TGTGCCAGCAGCGTGGGCCGGTCTAGCGGAAGACAAGAGACCCAGTACTTC.

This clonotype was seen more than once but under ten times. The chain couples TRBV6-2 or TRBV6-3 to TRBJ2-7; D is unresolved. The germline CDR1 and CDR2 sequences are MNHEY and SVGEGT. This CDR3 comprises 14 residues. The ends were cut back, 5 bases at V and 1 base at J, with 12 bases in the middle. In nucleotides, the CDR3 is TGTGCCAGCAGTCCGGCAGCTTCGTCCTACGAGCAGTACTTC. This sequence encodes CASSPAASSYEQYF.

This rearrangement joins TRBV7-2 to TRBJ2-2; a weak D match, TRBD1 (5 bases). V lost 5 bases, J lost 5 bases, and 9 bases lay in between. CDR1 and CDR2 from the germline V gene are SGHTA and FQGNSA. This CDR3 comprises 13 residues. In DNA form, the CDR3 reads TGTGCCAGCAGCGCCTCAGGGACCGGGGAGCTGTTTTTT. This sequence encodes CASSASGTGELFF.

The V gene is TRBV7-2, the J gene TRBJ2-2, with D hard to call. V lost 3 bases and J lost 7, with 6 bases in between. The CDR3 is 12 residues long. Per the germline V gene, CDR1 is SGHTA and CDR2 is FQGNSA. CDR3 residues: CASSFYDGELFF. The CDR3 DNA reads TGTGCCAGCAGCTTTTATGACGGGGAGCTGTTTTTT.

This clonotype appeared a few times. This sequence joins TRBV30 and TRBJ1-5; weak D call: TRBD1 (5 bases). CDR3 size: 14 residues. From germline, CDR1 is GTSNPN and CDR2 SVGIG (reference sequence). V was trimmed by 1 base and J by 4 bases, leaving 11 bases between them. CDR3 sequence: CAWSEGLGNQPQHF. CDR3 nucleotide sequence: TGTGCCTGGAGTGAGGGGCTCGGTAATCAGCCCCAGCATTTT.

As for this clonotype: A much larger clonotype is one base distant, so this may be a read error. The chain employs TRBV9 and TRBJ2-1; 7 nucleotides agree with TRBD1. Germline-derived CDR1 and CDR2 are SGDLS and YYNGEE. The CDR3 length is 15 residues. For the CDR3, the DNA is TGTGTCAGCAGTGGGACAGACAGCTCCTACAATGAGCAGTTCTTC. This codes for CVSSGTDSSYNEQFF.